Following are 10 T cell receptor beta chains from one sample sequenced in a study of Ad26.COV2.S vaccination and SARS-CoV-2 variants. Only in-frame clones appear in the TCRdb table, and some are missing; sequencing was by immunoSEQ multiplex PCR. Among more than 300,000 clones listed, about 85% were seen once. Described treatment: some 19 received Ad26.COV2.S at low or high dose, single or two shots; roughly five received placebo; per-sample allocation not given. Day 63 after the first vaccine or placebo injection was the time point for sampling. The sample in question was peripheral blood, obtained in a trial of Ad26.COV2.S vaccine versus placebo. The receptors here all came from a person aged 18-60 years who received the Ad26.COV2.S COVID-19 vaccine or a placebo.

V and J are TRBV6-5 and TRBJ1-4; D is perhaps TRBD1 (6 bases). Germline V CDR1 and CDR2: MNHEY, SVGAGI. This CDR3 spans 13 amino acids. The V and J ends lost 8 bases and 8 bases respectively, with 15 bases between them. Written as DNA, the CDR3 is TGTGCCAGCGCCCTGGGGGGCAGGGAAAAACTGTTTTTT. Translated, it gives CASALGGREKLFF.

This clone was detected once. J is TRBJ1-5 and V is TRBV25-1; maybe TRBD1 (6 bases). From germline, CDR1 is MGHDK and CDR2 SYGVNS. Trimming stripped 7 bases from V and 1 base from J, with 14 bases between. The CDR3 is made up of 15 amino acids. In DNA, the CDR3 is TGTGCCAGCAAAGGGGGGGGCGAAAGCAATCAGCCCCAGCATTTT. Encoded protein: CASKGGGESNQPQHF.

In this sample, this clone turned up a few times. The CDR3 sequence is CASSLASQRQGDYSPLHF. DNA of the CDR3: TGCGCCAGCAGCTTGGCCTCCCAAAGGCAGGGGGATTATTCACCCCTCCACTTT. This chain links TRBV5-1 with TRBJ1-6; TRBD1 agrees at 7 bases. The germline V gene encodes CDR1 SGHRS and CDR2 YFSETQ. The V gene end was trimmed by 0 bases and the J gene end by 8 bases; junction bases not matched to a gene: 14. This CDR3 has 18 residues.

This rearrangement joins TRBV3-1 (or the pseudogene TRBV3-2) to TRBJ2-3, with 7 bases fitting TRBD2. The CDR3 runs to 17 residues. Germline CDR1 and CDR2: LGHDT and YNNKEL (reference sequence). V trimming: 0 bases; J trimming: 2 bases; junction bases outside the gene matches: 8. CDR3 residues: CASSQDYERGVTDTQYF. CDR3 bases: TGTGCCAGCAGCCAAGATTACGAGCGGGGAGTCACAGATACGCAGTATTTT.

The V call is TRBV6-4, the J call TRBJ2-3; perhaps D is TRBD1 or TRBD2 (6 bases each). There are 15 residues in the CDR3. V lost 6 bases to trimming and J lost 5 bases, with 18 bases between them. Germline V gene lookup returns CDR1 MRHNA and CDR2 SNTAGT. CDR3 DNA sequence: TGTGCCAGCAGCCCGATAGGGGGGAGTGGAGATACGCAGTATTTT. It yields the protein CASSPIGGSGDTQYF.

The chain carries TRBV7-9 and TRBJ2-7; D remains ambiguous. Germline loops: CDR1 SEHNR, CDR2 FQNEAQ (reference sequence). Trimming shortened V by 3 bases and J by 4 bases, and 13 bases separated the two germline ends. This CDR3 is built from 14 residues. In DNA, the CDR3 is TGTGCCAGCAGCTTTCCTGGTTCCGGATACGAGCAGTACTTC. Translating gives CASSFPGSGYEQYF.

This sequence joins TRBV5-6 and TRBJ2-7, with 9 bases identical to TRBD2. Germline CDR1 and CDR2: SGHDT and YYEEEE. The V gene end was trimmed by 5 bases and the J gene end by 3 bases; junction bases not matched to a gene: 12. The CDR3 is made up of 16 amino acids. The CDR3 nucleotides are TGTGCCAGCAGTCTACGTGGGCCTAGCGGGATCTACGAGCAGTACTTC. Its translation: CASSLRGPSGIYEQYF.

J is TRBJ2-7 and V is TRBV28, with 7 bases aligning to TRBD2. Germline loops: CDR1 MDHEN, CDR2 SYDVKM. This CDR3 region has 14 residues. V shed 10 bases and J 5 bases; nucleotides not matched to a gene: 14. The CDR3 DNA is TGTGCCATCTCTGTCCGAGCTAGCGGAGACGAGCAGTACTTC. Amino acids: CAISVRASGDEQYF.

The sample holds a few counts of this clone. The chain employs TRBV5-1 and TRBJ1-3; 8 bases fit TRBD1. The CDR3 covers 18 residues. V dropped 3 bases and J dropped 1; count of bases not matched to a gene: 12. The germline V gene encodes CDR1 SGHRS and CDR2 YFSETQ. The CDR3 DNA is TGCGCCAGCAGCTCGACTACGACAGGGGCCGGTTCTGGAAACACCATATATTTT. Translating gives CASSSTTTGAGSGNTIYF.

The chain has TRBV7-8 and TRBJ1-1, with 10 bases fitting TRBD1. Germline CDR1 reads SGHVS; CDR2 reads FQNEAQ. V lost 3 bases, J lost 4 bases, and 8 bases stayed unmatched. The CDR3 spans 16 residues. DNA for the CDR3: TGTGCCAGCAGCTTCGGGACAGGGGTAGGAATCACTGAAGCTTTCTTT. It codes for CASSFGTGVGITEAFF.